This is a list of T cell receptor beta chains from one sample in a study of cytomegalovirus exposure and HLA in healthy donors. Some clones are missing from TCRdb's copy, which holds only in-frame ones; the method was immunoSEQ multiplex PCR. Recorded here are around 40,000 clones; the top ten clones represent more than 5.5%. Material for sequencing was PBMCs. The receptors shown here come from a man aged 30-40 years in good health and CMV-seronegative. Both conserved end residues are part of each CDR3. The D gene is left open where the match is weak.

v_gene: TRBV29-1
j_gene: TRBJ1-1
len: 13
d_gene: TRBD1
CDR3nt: TGCAGCGCCGTACCCAGGGGGCCGACTGAAGCTTTCTTT
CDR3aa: CSAVPRGPTEAFF

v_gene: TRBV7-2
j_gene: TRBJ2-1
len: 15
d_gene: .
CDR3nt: TGTGCCAGCAGCTTAGCAGGCGGGATATACTATGAGCAGTTCTTC
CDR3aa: CASSLAGGIYYEQFF

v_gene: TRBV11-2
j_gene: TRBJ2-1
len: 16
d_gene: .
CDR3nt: TGTGCCAGCAGCTTACTATCCAGCGGTAGAGACAATGAGCAGTTCTTC
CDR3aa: CASSLLSSGRDNEQFF

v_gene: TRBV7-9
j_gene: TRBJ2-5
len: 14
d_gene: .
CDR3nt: TGTGCCAGCGGTTGGACAGCCCACCAAGAGACCCAGTACTTC
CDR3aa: CASGWTAHQETQYF

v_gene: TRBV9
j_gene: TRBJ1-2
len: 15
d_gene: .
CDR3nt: TGTGCCAGCAGCGTAGGTAGGGGAACTAACTATGGCTACACCTTC
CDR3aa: CASSVGRGTNYGYTF

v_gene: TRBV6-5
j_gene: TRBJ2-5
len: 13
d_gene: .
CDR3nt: TGTGCCAGCAGCCCACAGGGCCAGGGGACCCAGTACTTC
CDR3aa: CASSPQGQGTQYF

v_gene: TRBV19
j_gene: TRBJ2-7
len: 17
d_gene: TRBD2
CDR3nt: TGTGCCAGTAGTATAGTAGGGGGGCCCGCGGGGGGCTACGAGCAGTACTTC
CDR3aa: CASSIVGGPAGGYEQYF

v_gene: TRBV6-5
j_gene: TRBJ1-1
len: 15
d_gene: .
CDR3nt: TGTGCCAGCAGTCCCCGGGGAACCTTGAACACTGAAGCTTTCTTT
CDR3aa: CASSPRGTLNTEAFF

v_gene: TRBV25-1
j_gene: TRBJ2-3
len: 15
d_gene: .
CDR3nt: TGTGCCAGCAGTGCGAGCCCGTCTAGCACAGATACGCAGTATTTT
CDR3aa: CASSASPSSTDTQYF

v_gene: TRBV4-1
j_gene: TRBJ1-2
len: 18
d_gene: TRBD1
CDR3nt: TGCGCCAGCAGCCAAGATAGGGCCCTGCAGGGGGCGGCCGGGGGCTACACCTTC
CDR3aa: CASSQDRALQGAAGGYTF

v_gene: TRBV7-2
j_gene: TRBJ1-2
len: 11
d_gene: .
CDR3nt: TGTGCCAGCAGCCCCCAACAGTTCTACACCTTC
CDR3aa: CASSPQQFYTF

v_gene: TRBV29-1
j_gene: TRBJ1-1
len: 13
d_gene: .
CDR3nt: TGCAGCGTGATTCGGGGAGAGGGTTCTGAAGCTTTCTTT
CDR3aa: CSVIRGEGSEAFF

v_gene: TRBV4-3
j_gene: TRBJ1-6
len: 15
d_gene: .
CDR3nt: TGCGCCAGCAGCCAAGATTCACGGGTAAATTCACCCCTACACTTT
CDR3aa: CASSQDSRVNSPLHF